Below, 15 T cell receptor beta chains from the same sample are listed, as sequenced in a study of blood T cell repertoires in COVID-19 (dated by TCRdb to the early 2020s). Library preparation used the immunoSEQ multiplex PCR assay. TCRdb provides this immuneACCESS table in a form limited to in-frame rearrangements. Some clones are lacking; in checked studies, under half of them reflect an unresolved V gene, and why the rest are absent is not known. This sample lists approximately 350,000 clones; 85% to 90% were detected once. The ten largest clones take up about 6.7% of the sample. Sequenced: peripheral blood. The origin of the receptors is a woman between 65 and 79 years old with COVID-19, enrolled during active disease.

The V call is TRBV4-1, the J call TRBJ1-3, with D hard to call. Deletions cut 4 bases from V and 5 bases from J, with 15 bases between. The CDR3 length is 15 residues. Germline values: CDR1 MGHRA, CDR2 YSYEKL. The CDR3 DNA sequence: TGCGCCAGCAGCCGTATCCCAGGTGGAAGAAACACCATATATTTT. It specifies CASSRIPGGRNTIYF.

The CDR3 nucleotides read TGTGCCAGCAGGAGACAGGGGGACTATGGCTACACCTTC. Translating gives CASRRQGDYGYTF. The chain links TRBV28 to TRBJ1-2, with 9 nucleotides matching TRBD1. CDR1 and CDR2 (germline): MDHEN, SYDVKM. This CDR3 is built from 13 residues. The J segment lost 3 bases and the V segment lost 6 bases, leaving 2 bases of the junction unmatched.

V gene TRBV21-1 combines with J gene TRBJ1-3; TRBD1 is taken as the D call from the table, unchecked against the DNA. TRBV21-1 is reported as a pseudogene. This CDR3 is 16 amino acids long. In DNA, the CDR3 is TGTGCCAGCAGCAAAGCGGACAGACACTCTGGAAACACCATATATTTT. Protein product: CASSKADRHSGNTIYF.

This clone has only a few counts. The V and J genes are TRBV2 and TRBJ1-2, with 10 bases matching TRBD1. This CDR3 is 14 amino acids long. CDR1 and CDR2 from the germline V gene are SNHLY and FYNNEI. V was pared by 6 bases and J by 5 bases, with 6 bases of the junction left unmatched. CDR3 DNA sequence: TGTGCCAGCAGGGGGACAGGGGTTACGTATGGCTACACCTTC. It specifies CASRGTGVTYGYTF.

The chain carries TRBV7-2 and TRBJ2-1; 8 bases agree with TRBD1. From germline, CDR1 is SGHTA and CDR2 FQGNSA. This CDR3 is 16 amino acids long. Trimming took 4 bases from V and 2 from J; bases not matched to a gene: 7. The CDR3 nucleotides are TGTGCCAGCAGCTGGCTACAGGGGGAACCCTACAATGAGCAGTTCTTC. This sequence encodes CASSWLQGEPYNEQFF.

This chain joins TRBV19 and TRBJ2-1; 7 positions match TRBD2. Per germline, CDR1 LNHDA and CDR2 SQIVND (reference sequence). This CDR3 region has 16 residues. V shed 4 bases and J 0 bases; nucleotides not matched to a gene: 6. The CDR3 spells CASSTSGVLSYNEQFF. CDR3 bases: TGTGCCAGTAGTACTAGCGGTGTCCTCTCCTACAATGAGCAGTTCTTC.

CDR3 loop: CASSPSGGSSYEQYF. In nucleotides, the CDR3 is TGTGCCAGCAGCCCATCCGGGGGGTCCTCCTACGAGCAGTACTTC. The rearrangement links TRBV5-4 to TRBJ2-7; 7 bases are a match to TRBD2. This CDR3 spans 15 amino acids. Germline V CDR1 and CDR2: SGHNT, YYREEE (reference sequence). After removal of 4 bases from V and 0 bases from J, the junction contained 7 bases not matched to a gene.

CDR3 nucleotides: TGTGCCAGCAGCTTAGACGCGGGGGGGCCGTATTTT. It codes for CASSLDAGGPYF. The chain has TRBV7-2 and TRBJ2-3, with 9 bases matching TRBD2. In germline, CDR1 is SGHTA, CDR2 FQGNSA. The CDR3 consists of 12 residues. Trimming removed 1 base from V and 14 bases from J; junction bases left unmatched: 4.

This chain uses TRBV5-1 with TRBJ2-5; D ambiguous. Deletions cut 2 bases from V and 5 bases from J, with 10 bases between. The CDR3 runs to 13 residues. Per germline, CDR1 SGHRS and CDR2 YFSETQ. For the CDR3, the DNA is TGCGCCAGCAGCTTAAGCGATAAGGAGACCCAGTACTTC. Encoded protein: CASSLSDKETQYF.

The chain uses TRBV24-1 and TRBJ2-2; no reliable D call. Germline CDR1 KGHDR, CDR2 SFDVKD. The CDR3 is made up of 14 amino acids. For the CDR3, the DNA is TGTGCTACCGAGGCGGTTGCGAACACCGGGGAGCTGTTTTTT. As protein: CATEAVANTGELFF.

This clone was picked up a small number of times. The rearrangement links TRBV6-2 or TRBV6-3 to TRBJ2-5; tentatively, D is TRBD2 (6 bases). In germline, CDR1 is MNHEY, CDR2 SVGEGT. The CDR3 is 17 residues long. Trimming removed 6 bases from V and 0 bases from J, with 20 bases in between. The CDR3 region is CASSRRTSSSYQETQYF. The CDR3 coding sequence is TGTGCCAGCAGCCGACGTACTAGCTCATCGTACCAAGAGACCCAGTACTTC.

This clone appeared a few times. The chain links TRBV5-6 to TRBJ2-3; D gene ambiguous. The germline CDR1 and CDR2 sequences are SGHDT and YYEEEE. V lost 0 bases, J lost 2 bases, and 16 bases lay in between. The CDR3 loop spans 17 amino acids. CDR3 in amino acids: CASSLGFDGGYTDTQYF. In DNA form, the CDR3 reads TGTGCCAGCAGCTTGGGCTTTGACGGCGGTTACACAGATACGCAGTATTTT.

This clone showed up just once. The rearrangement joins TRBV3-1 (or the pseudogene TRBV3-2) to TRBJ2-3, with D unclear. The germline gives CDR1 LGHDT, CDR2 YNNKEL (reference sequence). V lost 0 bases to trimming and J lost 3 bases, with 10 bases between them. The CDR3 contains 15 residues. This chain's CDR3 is CASSQDTTRTDTQYF. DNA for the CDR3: TGTGCCAGCAGCCAAGATACTACAAGGACAGATACGCAGTATTTT.

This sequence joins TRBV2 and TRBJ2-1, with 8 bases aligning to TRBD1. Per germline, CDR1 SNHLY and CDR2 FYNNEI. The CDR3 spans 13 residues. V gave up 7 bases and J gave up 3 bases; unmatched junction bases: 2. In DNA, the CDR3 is TGTGCCAGCAAGGACAGGGTCTACAATGAGCAGTTCTTC. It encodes CASKDRVYNEQFF.

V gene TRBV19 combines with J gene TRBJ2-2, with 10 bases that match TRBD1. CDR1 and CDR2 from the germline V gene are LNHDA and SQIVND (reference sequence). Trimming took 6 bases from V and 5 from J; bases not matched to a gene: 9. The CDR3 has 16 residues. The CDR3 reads CASRAGTGAYTGELFF. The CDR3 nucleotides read TGTGCCAGTAGGGCCGGGACAGGGGCCTATACCGGGGAGCTGTTTTTT.